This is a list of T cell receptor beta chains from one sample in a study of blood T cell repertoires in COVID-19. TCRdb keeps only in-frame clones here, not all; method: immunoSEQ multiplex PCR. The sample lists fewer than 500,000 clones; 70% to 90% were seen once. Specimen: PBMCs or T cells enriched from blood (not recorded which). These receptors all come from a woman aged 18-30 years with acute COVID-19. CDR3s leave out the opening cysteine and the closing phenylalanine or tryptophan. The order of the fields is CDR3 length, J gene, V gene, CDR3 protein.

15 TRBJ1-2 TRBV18 ASSPFRGRSTNYGYT
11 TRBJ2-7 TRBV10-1 ASSDPSSYEQY
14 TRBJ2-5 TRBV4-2 ASSQAVGQGAETQY
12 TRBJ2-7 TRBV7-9 AAAYPGQPYEQY
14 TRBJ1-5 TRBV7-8 ASRNTEGGPVQPQH
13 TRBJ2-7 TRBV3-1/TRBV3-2 ASSLGDRVAYEQY
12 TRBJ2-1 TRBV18 ASSPPSGYNEQF
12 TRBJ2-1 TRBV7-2 ASSFFTYYNEQF
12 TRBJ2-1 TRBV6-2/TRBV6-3 ASSSPNSRNEQF
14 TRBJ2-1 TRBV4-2 ASSQELAGEYNEQF
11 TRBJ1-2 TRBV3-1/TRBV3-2 ASSQDGEYGYT
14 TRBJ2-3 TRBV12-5 ASGLIRDRGTDTQY
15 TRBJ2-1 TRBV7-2 ASSLGLSGRTFNEQF
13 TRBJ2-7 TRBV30 AWRKNRGDRYEQY
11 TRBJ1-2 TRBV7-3 ASSAIPDSGYT
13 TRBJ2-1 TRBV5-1 ASSLTGISYNEQF
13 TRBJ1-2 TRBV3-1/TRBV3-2 ASSQGTTSNYGYT
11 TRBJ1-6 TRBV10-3 AISAPGDSPLH
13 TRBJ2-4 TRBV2 ASSEQGSGGDIQY
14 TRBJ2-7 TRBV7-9 ASSLIGTERDYEQY
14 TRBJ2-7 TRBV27 ASSLPRPGRGYEQY
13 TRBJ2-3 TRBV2 ASNPGAGPTDTQY
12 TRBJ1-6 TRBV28 ASSPRVNGSPLH
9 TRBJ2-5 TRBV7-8 ASSEKETQY
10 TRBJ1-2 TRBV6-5 ASRQGARGYT
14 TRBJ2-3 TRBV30 AWSADGTRRTDTQY
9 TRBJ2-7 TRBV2 AGTSGYEQY
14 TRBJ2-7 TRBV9 ASSALSGTGRYEQY
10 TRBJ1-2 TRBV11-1 ASSLAGYGYT
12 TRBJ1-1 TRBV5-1 ASSLWGENTEAF
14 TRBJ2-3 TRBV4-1 ASSQDGETSTDTQY
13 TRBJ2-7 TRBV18 ASSPPGRGDYEQY
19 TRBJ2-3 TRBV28 ASSTGLAGGLGRSITDTQY
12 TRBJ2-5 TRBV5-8 ASNYGQLQETQY
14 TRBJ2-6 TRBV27 ASSPQGATGANVLT
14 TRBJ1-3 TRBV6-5 ASSYSGGNSGNTIY
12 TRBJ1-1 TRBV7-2 ASSLATGYTEAF
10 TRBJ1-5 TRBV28 ASSGSFQPQH
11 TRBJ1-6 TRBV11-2 ASSSLRGGGLH
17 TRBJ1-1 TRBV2 ASSEGQVFALGDGPEAF
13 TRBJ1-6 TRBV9 ASSVEGDYNSPLH